This T cell receptor beta chain derives from a study of T cell responses to AZD1222 COVID-19 vaccine. The CDR3 totals 15 residues. Germline values: CDR1 PRHDT, CDR2 FYEKMQ (reference sequence). V gave up 2 bases and J gave up 5 bases; unmatched junction bases: 4. This clone showed up just once. This table comes from immunoSEQ multiplex PCR, and its TCRdb copy is limited to in-frame clones, with some not included. The sample contains more than 85,000 clones, 80% to 90% of which appear only once. The material sequenced was peripheral blood, taken 28 days after the second AZD1222 dose. V gene TRBV13 combines with J gene TRBJ2-1; 9 bases align to TRBD2. This receptor was taken from an adult who received the AZD1222 COVID-19 vaccine. The CDR3 protein is CASSLPSGDDNEQFF. Written as DNA, the CDR3 is TGTGCCAGCAGCTTACCTAGCGGGGATGACAATGAGCAGTTCTTC.